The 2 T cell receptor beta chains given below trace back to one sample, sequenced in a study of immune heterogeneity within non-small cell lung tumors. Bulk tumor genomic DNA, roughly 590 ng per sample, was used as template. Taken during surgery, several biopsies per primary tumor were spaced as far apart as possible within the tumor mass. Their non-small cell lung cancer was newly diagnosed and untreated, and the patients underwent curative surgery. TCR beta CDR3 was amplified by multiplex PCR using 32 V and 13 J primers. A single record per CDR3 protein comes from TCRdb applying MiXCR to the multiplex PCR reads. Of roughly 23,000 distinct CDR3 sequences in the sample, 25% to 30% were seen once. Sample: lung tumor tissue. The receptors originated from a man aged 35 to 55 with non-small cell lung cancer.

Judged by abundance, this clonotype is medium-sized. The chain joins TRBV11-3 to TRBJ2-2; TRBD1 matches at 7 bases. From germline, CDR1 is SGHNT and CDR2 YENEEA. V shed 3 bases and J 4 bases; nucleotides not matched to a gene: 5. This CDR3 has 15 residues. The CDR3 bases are TGTGCCAGCAGCTTGACAGGGTTAGGCACCGGGGAGCTGTTTTTT. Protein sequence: CASSLTGLGTGELFF.

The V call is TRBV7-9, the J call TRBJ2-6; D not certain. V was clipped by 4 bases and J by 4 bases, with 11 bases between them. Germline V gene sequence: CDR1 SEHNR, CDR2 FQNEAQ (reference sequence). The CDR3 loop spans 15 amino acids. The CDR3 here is CASSYQAPGANVLTF. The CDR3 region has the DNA TGTGCCAGCAGCTATCAAGCGCCAGGGGCCAACGTCCTGACTTTC.